This T cell receptor beta chain was recovered during a study of cytomegalovirus exposure and HLA in healthy donors. The CDR3 has 17 amino acids. Trimming removed 4 bases from V and 5 bases from J; junction bases left unmatched: 10. Germline assignment: CDR1 MGHRA and CDR2 YSYEKL. The repertoire was sequenced with immunoSEQ multiplex PCR; TCRdb's copy has only in-frame clones and lacks some. The table lists over 200,000 clones, 88% of them singletons, with approximately 2.9% in the top ten. Worth noting for this clone: Its antigen is undetermined.

The study, taken as a whole, reports: The study recorded over 150 TCR beta chains that were cytomegalovirus-associated.

The rearrangement links TRBV4-1 to TRBJ2-7; 14 nucleotides agree with TRBD2. The origin of this receptor is a woman younger than 30 in good health and CMV-seronegative. Sequenced input: PBMCs. The CDR3, as DNA: TGCGCCAGCAGCCGGGGACTAGCGGGGGCCCCCAGGGACGAGCAGTACTTC. Translated: CASSRGLAGAPRDEQYF.